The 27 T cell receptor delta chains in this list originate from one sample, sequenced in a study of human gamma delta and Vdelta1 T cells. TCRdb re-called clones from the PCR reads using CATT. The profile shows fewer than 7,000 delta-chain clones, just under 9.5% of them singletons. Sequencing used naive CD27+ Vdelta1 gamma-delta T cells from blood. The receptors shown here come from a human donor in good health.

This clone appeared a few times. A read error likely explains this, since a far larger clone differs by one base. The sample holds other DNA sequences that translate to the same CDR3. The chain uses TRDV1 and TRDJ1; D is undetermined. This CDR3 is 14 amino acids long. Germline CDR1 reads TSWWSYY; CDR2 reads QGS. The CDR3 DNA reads TGTGCTCTTGGAGAACGGACCTACACCGATAAACTCATCTTT. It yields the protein CALGERTYTDKLIF.

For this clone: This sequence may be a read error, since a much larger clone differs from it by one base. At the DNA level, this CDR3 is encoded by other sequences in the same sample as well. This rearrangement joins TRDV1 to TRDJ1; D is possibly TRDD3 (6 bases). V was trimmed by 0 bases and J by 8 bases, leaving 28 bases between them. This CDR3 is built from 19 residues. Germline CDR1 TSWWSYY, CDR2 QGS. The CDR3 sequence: CALGELRKLRCTGNEKLIF. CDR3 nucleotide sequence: TGTGCTCTTGGGGAACTCCGTAAGCTACGATGTACTGGGAACGAAAAACTCATCTTT.

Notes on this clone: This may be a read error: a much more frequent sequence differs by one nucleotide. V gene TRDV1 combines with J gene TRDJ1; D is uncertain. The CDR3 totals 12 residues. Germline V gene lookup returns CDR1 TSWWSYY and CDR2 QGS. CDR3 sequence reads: CAFGSPIKKLIF. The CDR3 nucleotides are TGTGCTTTTGGTAGTCCGATTAAAAAACTCATCTTT.

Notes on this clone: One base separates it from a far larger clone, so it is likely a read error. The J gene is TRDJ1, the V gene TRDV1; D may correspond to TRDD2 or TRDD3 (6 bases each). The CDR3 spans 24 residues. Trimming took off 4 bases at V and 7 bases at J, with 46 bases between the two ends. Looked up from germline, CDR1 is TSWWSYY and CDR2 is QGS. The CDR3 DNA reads TGTGCTCTTGGGGCCACCGGCCTTCCGAAAGTCTCGTACTGGGAGATCGGACAATTTGTTAAACTCATCTTT. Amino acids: CALGATGLPKVSYWEIGQFVKLIF.

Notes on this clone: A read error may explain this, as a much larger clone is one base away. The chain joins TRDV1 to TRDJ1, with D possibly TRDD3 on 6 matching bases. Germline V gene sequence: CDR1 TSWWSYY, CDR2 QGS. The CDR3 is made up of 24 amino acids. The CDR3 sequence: CALGEPGRGPTSGGAVKYTDKPIF. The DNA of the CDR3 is TGTGCTCTTGGGGAACCGGGTAGGGGGCCTACGTCGGGGGGAGCCGTAAAGTACACCGATAAACCCATCTTT.

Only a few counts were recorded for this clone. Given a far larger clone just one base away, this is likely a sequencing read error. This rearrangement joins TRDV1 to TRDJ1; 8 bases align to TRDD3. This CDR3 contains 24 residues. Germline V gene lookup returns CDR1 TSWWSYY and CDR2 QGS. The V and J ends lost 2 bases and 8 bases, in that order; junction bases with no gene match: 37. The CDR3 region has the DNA TGTGCTCTTGGGGAAAATGGGGTTTCTCTGCTCCCGCGCCTGGGGGACGGAAAAGGGGTCAAACTCATCTTT. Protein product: CALGENGVSLLPRLGDGKGVKLIF.

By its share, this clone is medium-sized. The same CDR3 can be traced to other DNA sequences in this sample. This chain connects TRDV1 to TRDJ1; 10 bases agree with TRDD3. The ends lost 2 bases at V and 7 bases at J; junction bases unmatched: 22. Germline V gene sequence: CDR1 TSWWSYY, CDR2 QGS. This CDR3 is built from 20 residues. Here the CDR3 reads CALGEALSMRGIRGLGKLIF. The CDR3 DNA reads TGTGCTCTTGGGGAAGCCTTGAGCATGCGGGGGATACGAGGATTGGGTAAACTCATCTTT.

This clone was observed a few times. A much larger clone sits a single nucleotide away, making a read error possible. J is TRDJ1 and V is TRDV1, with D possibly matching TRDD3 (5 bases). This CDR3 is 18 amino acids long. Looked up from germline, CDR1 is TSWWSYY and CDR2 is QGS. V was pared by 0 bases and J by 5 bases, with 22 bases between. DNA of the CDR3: TGTGCTCTTGGGGAACTTCACTACGGGGGGCCCCCATGGGATAAACTCATCTTT. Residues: CALGELHYGGPPWDKLIF.

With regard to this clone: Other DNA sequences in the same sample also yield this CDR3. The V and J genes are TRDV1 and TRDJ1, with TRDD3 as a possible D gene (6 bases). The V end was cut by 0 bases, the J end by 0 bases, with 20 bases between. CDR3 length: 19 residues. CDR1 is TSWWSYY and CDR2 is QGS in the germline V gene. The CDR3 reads CALGELTRMRGRNTDKLIF. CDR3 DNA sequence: TGTGCTCTTGGGGAACTTACTCGTATGCGGGGGAGGAACACCGATAAACTCATCTTT.

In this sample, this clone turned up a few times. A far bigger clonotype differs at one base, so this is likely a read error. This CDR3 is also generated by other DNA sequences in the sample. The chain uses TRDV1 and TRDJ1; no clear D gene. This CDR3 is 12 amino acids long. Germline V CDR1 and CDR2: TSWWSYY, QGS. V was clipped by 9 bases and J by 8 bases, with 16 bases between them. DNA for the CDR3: TGTGCTCTCGGGAACCCGAGGTCGAAACTCATCTTT. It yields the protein CALGNPRSKLIF.

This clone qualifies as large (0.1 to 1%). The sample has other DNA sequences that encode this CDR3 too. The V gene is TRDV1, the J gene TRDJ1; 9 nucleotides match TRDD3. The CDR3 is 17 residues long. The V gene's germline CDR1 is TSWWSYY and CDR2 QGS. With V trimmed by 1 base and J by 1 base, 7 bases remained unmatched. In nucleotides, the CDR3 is TGTGCTCTTGGGGAACCAACTGGGGGAAGGAGCACCGATAAACTCATCTTT. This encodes CALGEPTGGRSTDKLIF.

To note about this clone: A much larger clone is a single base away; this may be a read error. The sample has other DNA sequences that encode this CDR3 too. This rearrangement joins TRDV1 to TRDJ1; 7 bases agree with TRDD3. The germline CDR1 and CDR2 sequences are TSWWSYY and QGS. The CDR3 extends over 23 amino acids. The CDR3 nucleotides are TGTGCCCTTGGGGAGATACGGGTGGAGTTAATATCGCGGGATGGGGGAGTGACCGATAAACTCATCTTT. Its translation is CALGEIRVELISRDGGVTDKLIF.

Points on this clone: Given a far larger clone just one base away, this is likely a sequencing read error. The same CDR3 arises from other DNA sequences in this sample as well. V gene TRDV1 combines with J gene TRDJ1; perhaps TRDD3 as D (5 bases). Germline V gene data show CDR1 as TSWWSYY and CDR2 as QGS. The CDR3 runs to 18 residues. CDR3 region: CALGVPSRRGSDTDNLIF. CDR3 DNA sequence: TGTGCTCTTGGGGTCCCGTCTCGGAGGGGGTCTGACACCGATAACCTCATCTTT.

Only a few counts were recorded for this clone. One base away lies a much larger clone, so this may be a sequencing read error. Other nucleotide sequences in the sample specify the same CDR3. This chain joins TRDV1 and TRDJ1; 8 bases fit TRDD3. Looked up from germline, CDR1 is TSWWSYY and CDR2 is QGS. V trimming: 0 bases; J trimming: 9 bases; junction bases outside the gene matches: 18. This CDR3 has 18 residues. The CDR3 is CALGELRGGGYYGKELIF. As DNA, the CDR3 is TGTGCTCTTGGGGAACTACGGGGCGGGGGATATTATGGAAAAGAACTCATCTTT.

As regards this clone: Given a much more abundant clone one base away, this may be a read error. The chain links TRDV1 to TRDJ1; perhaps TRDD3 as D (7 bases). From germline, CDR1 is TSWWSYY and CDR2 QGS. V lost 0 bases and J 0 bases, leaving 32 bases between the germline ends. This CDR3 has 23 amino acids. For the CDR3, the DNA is TGTGCTCTTGGGGAACTAAAAGGGCCTTCCCCCCGTAACAAGGGATACTACACCGATAAACTCATCTTT. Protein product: CALGELKGPSPRNKGYYTDKLIF.

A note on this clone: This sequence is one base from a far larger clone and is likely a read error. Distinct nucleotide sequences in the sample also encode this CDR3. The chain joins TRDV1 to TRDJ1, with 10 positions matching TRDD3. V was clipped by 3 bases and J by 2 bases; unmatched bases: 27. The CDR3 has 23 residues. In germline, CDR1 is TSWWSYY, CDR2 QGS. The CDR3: CALGELVSQKKVSVLGDTDKLIF. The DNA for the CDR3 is TGTGCTCTTGGGGAGCTAGTTTCTCAGAAGAAAGTTTCCGTACTGGGGGATACCGATAAACTCATCTTT.

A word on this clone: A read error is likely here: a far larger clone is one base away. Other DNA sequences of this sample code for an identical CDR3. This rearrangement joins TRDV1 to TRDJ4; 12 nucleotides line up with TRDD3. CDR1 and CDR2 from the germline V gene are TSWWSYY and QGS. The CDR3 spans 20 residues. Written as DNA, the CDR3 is TGCGCTCTTGGGGAATCGCCTAGAGGCTGGGGGATACGCGTATATTCATCCCTGATCTTT. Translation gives CALGESPRGWGIRVYSSLIF.

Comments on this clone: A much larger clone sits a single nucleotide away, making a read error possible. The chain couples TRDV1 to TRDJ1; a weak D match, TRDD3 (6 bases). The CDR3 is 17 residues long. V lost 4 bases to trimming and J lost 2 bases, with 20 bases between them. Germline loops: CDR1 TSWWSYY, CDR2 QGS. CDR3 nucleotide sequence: TGTGCTCTTGGGGCCTCCTGGGGTGAGGGTTTGACCGATAAACTCATCTTT. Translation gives CALGASWGEGLTDKLIF.

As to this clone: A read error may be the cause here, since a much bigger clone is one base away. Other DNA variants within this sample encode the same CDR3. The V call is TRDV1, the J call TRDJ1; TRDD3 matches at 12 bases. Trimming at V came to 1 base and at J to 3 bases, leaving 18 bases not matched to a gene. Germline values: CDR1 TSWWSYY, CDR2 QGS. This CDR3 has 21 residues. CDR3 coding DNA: TGTGCTCTTGGGGAACACCCGCGTGGAGTGTTCTGGGGGATACGTGCCGATAAACTCATCTTT. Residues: CALGEHPRGVFWGIRADKLIF.

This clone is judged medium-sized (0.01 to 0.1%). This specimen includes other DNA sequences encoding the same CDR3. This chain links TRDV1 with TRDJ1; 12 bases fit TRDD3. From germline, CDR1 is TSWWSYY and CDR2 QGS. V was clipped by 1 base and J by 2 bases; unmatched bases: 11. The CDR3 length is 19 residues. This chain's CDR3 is CALGEPRPGWGIRTDKLIF. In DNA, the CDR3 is TGTGCTCTTGGGGAACCCCGTCCCGGCTGGGGGATACGGACCGATAAACTCATCTTT.

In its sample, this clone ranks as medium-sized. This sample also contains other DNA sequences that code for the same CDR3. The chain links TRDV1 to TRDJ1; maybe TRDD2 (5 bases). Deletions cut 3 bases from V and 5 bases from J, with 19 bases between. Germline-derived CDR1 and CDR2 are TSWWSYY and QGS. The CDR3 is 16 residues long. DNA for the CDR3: TGTGCTCTTGGGGAGCGAAAGGCCTTCTACAAAGATAAACTCATCTTT. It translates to CALGERKAFYKDKLIF.

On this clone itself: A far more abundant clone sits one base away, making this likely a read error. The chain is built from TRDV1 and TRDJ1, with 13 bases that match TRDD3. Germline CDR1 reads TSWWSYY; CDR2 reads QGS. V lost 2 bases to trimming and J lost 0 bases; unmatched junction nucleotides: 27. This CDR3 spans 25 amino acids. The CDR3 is CALGESGPSHNWGIRKGQYTDKLIF. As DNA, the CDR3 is TGTGCTCTTGGGGAATCCGGGCCTTCCCACAACTGGGGGATACGTAAAGGACAATACACCGATAAACTCATCTTT.

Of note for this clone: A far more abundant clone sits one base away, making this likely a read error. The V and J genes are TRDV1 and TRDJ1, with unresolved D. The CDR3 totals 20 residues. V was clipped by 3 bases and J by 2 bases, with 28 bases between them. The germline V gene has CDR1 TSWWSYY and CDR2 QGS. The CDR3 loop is CALGDSPRLLTQSLTDKLIF. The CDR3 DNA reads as TGTGCTCTTGGGGACTCCCCACGACTCCTTACTCAGTCCCTTACCGATAAACTCATCTTT.

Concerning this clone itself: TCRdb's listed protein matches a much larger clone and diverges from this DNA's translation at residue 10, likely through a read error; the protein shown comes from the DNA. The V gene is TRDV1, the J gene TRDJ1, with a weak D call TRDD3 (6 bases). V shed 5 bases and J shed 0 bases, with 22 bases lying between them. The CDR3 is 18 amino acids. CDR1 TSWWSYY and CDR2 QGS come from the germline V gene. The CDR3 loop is CALGTSRTGRYYTDKLIF. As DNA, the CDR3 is TGTGCTCTTGGGACCTCCCGTACTGGGAGATACTACACCGATAAACTCATCTTT.

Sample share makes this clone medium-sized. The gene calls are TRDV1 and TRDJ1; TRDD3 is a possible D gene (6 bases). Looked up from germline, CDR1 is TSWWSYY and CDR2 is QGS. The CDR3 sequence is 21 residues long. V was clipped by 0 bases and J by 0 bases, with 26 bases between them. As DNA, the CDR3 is TGTGCTCTTGGGGAACTAAAGTTAGGAAGATACGCTGCTGGTTACACCGATAAACTCATCTTT. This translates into CALGELKLGRYAAGYTDKLIF.

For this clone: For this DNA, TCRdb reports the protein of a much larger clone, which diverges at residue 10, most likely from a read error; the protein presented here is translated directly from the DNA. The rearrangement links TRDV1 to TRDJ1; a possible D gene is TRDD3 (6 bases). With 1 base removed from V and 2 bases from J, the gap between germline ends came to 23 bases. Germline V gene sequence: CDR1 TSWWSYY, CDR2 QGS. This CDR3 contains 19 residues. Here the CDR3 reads CALGERRDLSTGRTDKLIF. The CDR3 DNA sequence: TGTGCTCTTGGGGAACGGAGGGACCTAAGTACTGGGAGGACCGATAAACTCATCTTT.

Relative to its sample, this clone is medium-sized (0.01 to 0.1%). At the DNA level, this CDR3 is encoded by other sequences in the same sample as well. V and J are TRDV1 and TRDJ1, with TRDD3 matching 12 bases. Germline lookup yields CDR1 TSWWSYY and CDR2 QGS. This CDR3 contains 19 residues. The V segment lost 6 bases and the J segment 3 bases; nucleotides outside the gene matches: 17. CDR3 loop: CALGEGARTGGYSPDKLIF. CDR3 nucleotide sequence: TGTGCTCTTGGAGAAGGGGCCCGTACTGGGGGATACAGCCCCGATAAACTCATCTTT.